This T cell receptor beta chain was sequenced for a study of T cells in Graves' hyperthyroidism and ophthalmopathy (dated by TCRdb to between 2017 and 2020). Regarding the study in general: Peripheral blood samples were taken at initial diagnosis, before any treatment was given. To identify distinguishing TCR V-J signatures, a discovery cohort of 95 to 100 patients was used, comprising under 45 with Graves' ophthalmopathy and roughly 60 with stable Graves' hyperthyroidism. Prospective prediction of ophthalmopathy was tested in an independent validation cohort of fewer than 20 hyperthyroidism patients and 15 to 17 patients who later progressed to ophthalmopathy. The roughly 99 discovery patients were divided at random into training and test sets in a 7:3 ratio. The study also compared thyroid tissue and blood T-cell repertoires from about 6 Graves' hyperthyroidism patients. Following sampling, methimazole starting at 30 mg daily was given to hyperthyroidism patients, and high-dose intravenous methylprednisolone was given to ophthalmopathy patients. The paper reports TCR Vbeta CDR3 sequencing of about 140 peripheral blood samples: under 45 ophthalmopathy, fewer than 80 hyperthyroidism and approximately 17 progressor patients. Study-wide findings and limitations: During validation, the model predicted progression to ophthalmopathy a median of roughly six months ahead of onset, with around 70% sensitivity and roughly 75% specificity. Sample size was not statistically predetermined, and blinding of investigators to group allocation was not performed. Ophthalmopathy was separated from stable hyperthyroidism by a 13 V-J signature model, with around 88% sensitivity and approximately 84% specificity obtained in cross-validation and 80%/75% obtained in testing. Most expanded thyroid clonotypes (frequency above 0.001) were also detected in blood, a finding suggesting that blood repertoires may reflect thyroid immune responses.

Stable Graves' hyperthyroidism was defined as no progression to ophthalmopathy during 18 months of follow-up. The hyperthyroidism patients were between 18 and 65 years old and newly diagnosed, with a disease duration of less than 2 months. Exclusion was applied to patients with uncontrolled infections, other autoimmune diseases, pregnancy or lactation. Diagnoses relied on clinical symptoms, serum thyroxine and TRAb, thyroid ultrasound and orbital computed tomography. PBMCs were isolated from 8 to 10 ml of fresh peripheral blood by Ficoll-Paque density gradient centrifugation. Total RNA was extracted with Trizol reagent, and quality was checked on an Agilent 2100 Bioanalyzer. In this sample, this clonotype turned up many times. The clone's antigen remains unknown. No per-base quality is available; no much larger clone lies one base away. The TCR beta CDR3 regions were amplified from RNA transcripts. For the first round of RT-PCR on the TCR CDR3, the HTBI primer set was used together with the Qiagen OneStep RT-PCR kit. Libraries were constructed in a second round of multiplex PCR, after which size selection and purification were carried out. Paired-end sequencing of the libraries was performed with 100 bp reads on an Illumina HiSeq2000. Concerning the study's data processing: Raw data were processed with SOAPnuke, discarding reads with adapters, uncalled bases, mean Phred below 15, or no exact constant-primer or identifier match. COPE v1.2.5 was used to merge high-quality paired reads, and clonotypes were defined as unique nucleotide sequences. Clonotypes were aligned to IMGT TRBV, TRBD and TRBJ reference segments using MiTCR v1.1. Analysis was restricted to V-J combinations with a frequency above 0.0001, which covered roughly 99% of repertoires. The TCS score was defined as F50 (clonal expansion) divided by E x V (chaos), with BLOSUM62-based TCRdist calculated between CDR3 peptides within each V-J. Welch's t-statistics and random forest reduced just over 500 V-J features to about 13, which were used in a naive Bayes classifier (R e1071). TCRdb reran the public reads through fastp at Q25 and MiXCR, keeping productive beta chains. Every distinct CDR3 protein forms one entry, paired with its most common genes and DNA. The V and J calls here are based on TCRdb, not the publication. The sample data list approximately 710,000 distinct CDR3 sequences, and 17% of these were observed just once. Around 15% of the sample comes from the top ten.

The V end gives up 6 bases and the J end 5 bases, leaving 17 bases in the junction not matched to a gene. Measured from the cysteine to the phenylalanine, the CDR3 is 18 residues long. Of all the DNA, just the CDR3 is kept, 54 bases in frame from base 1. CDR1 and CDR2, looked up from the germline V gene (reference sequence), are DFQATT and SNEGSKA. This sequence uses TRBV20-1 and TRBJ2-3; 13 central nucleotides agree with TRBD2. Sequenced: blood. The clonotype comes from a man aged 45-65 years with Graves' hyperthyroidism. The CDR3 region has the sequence CSARRTPGTSGKVDTQYF. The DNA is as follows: TGCAGTGCGAGAAGGACCCCAGGGACTAGCGGGAAGGTAGATACGCAGTATTTT.